Below are 16 T cell receptor beta chains sequenced from a single sample in a study of blood T cell repertoires in COVID-19. TCRdb's table, derived via immunoSEQ multiplex PCR, lists solely in-frame clones and lacks some. The sample lists about 200,000 clones, 80% occurring once. The source material was peripheral blood. These receptors all come from a woman in her 70s with acute or convalescent COVID-19.

The chain has TRBV28 and TRBJ2-1, with D hard to call. V lost 5 bases to trimming and J lost 4 bases, with 3 bases between them. The CDR3 has 11 residues. CDR1 MDHEN and CDR2 SYDVKM come from the germline V gene. The CDR3 DNA reads TGTGCCAGCAGTCTATACAATGAGCAGTTCTTC. As protein: CASSLYNEQFF.

This clone was counted only a few times. The CDR3 DNA sequence: TGTGCCTGGAGTAAACAGGCCAATCAGCCCCAGCATTTT. The encoded protein is CAWSKQANQPQHF. The chain uses TRBV30 and TRBJ1-5; weak D call: TRBD1 (5 bases). Per germline, CDR1 GTSNPN and CDR2 SVGIG (reference sequence). The V and J ends lost 2 bases and 3 bases respectively, with 8 bases between them. The CDR3 extends over 13 amino acids.

The CDR3: CASSPPGGGGYTF. DNA for the CDR3: TGTGCCAGCAGCCCGCCGGGAGGGGGCGGCTACACCTTC. The chain links TRBV7-2 to TRBJ1-2, with 7 bases that match TRBD1. V lost 5 bases and J lost 8; bases outside the gene matches: 8. This CDR3 has 13 amino acids. The germline gives CDR1 SGHTA, CDR2 FQGNSA.

This chain uses TRBV10-2 with TRBJ1-1; unclear D gene. Germline CDR1 is WSHSY and CDR2 is SAAADI. This CDR3 has 14 residues. V was cut by 4 bases and J by 4 bases, with 13 bases left in between. The CDR3 here is CASSAITAATEAFF. The CDR3 DNA reads TGCGCCAGCAGTGCGATTACAGCGGCCACTGAAGCTTTCTTT.

The J gene is TRBJ2-7, the V gene TRBV5-1; TRBD2 aligns across 10 bases. The CDR3 sequence is 15 residues long. Germline loops: CDR1 SGHRS, CDR2 YFSETQ. The V and J ends lost 2 bases and 0 bases, in that order; junction bases with no gene match: 2. The chain's CDR3 is CASSFSSGGSYEQYF. The CDR3 region has the DNA TGCGCCAGCAGCTTTTCTAGCGGGGGCTCCTACGAGCAGTACTTC.

Turning to this clone: This sample also contains other DNA sequences that code for the same CDR3. The J gene is TRBJ1-1, the V gene TRBV6-5; 8 bases match TRBD1. This CDR3 region has 13 residues. Germline assignment: CDR1 MNHEY and CDR2 SVGAGI. The junction had 2 bases not matched to a gene; V was cut back by 4 bases and J by 4 bases. The CDR3 coding sequence is TGTGCCAGCAGTTCTACAGGGGGCACTGAAGCTTTCTTT. As protein: CASSSTGGTEAFF.

The rearrangement joins TRBV12-3 or TRBV12-4 to TRBJ2-7, with a weak D call TRBD1 (5 bases). The CDR3 contains 12 residues. Trimming removed 3 bases from V and 5 bases from J, with 8 bases in between. CDR3 protein: CASSFAGNEQYF. CDR3 nucleotide sequence: TGTGCCAGCAGTTTCGCAGGGAACGAGCAGTACTTC.

The chain employs TRBV5-5 and TRBJ2-6, with D uncertain. Germline V gives CDR1 SGHKS, CDR2 YYEKEE (reference sequence). This CDR3 region has 14 residues. V lost 1 base, J lost 4 bases, and 6 bases lay in between. CDR3 region: CASSLQSGANVLTF. CDR3 coding DNA: TGTGCCAGCAGCTTGCAATCCGGGGCCAACGTCCTGACTTTC.

The chain has TRBV3-1 (or the pseudogene TRBV3-2) and TRBJ2-4; tentative D call: TRBD2 (7 bases). Germline CDR1 reads LGHDT; CDR2 reads YNNKEL (reference sequence). The V and J ends lost 0 bases and 1 base respectively, with 16 bases between them. The CDR3 totals 18 residues. The CDR3 spells CASSQEVGGGRAKNIQYF. The DNA of the CDR3 is TGTGCCAGCAGCCAAGAAGTAGGGGGGGGTAGGGCCAAAAACATTCAGTACTTC.

The V gene is TRBV18, the J gene TRBJ1-1; 7 bases agree with TRBD1. From germline, CDR1 is KGHSH and CDR2 LQKENI. J gave up 2 bases and V 6 bases, and 6 bases lay outside the gene matches. This CDR3 is 14 amino acids long. In DNA form, the CDR3 reads TGTGCCAGCTCGGCGGGACAGACAAACACTGAAGCTTTCTTT. Protein: CASSAGQTNTEAFF. The full variable domain, rest sourced from reference TRBV18 and TRBJ1-1, is NAGVMQNPRHLVRRRGQEARLRCSPMKGHSHVYWYRQLPEEGLKFMVYLQKENIIDESGMPKERFSAEFPKEGPSILRIQQVVRGDSAAYFCASSAGQTNTEAFFGQGTRLTVV.

This clone has only one observation. The chain has TRBV30 and TRBJ2-5; D is possibly TRBD2 (6 bases). The V gene lost 0 bases and the J gene lost 3 bases, with 11 bases spanning the gap. The CDR3 is made up of 14 amino acids. Germline lookup yields CDR1 GTSNPN and CDR2 SVGIG (reference sequence). The CDR3 nucleotides are TGTGCCTGGAGTGTGGGGACTTATAAAGAGACCCAGTACTTC. Encoded protein: CAWSVGTYKETQYF.

The genes are TRBV5-1 and TRBJ2-1, with 12 positions matching TRBD2. The V gene end was trimmed by 0 bases and the J gene end by 10 bases; junction bases not matched to a gene: 11. Germline V CDR1 and CDR2: SGHRS, YFSETQ. The CDR3 is made up of 17 amino acids. CDR3 residues: CASSLAGSSGGAEEQFF. Here the CDR3 DNA reads TGCGCCAGCAGCTTGGCGGGGTCTAGCGGGGGGGCCGAGGAGCAGTTCTTC.

This rearrangement joins TRBV10-3 to TRBJ2-5; the match to TRBD2 covers 9 bases. The V gene end was trimmed by 6 bases and the J gene end by 2 bases; junction bases not matched to a gene: 10. Germline V gene sequence: CDR1 ENHRY, CDR2 SYGVKD. CDR3 size: 16 residues. The CDR3: CAISHEISGGQETQYF. As DNA, the CDR3 is TGTGCCATCAGCCACGAAATTAGCGGGGGACAAGAGACCCAGTACTTC.

The chain links TRBV21-1 to TRBJ2-6; the table names TRBD1, a call not compared with the DNA. TRBV21-1 is classified as a pseudogene. CDR3 length equals 16 residues. The CDR3 DNA is TGTGCCAGCAGCAAAGGACAGTTCTCTGGGGCCAACGTCCTGACTTTC. Amino acid sequence: CASSKGQFSGANVLTF.

V usage is TRBV5-6 and J usage is TRBJ2-1; D might be TRBD2 (6 bases). The ends were cut back, 2 bases at V and 7 bases at J, with 19 bases in the middle. The germline gives CDR1 SGHDT, CDR2 YYEEEE. The CDR3 consists of 16 residues. The CDR3 is CASSFPEGSILNEQFF. As DNA, the CDR3 is TGTGCCAGCAGCTTCCCGGAGGGGAGTATCCTTAATGAGCAGTTCTTC.

This chain joins TRBV9 and TRBJ2-1, with D perhaps TRBD2 (6 bases). Trimming pared 6 bases from V and 5 bases from J, leaving 9 bases between. CDR3 length: 12 amino acids. Germline CDR1 SGDLS, CDR2 YYNGEE. DNA of the CDR3: TGTGCCAGCATGGGGGGTAACAATGAGCAGTTCTTC. It is translated as CASMGGNNEQFF.